This T cell receptor (beta chain) was identified in a study of T cell responses to AZD1222 COVID-19 vaccine. The CDR3 loop spans 17 amino acids. V lost 2 bases and J lost 6; bases outside the gene matches: 11. Germline V gene lookup returns CDR1 MNHEY and CDR2 SVGEGT. The protocol was immunoSEQ multiplex PCR, while the TCRdb copy is restricted to in-frame clones and leaves out a portion. The sample lists over 100,000 clones; roughly 87% were seen once. The chain is built from TRBV6-2 or TRBV6-3 and TRBJ2-1; 9 positions agree with TRBD2. This TCR derives from an adult in good health. The starting material was peripheral blood, obtained on day 0 of AZD1222 vaccination. CDR3 protein: CASSYTRTSELVNEQFF. Here the CDR3 DNA reads TGTGCCAGCAGTTACACAAGGACTAGCGAATTAGTCAATGAGCAGTTCTTC.